The rows below give T cell receptor beta chains drawn from one sample of a study of spatial heterogeneity in lung cancer. TCRdb fed the 5' RACE reads into MiXCR, producing one record per CDR3 protein. The sample lists about 1,400 distinct CDR3 sequences, over 10% seen once, with about 19% in the top ten. Sequenced material: lung tumor tissue, taken at surgery. The receptors stem from a female donor with early-stage non-small cell lung cancer. The CDR3 runs from the conserved cysteine through the conserved F or W. A D gene is named only where the DNA matches it firmly. The size field is filled for only some rows; it gives once, few, many or a size class.

j_call clone_size d_call v_call cdr3_nt cdr3_aa
TRBJ2-5 medium-sized TRBD1 TRBV23-1 TGCGCCAGCAGTCAAGCGCCGACAGGGAGCGAGACCCAGTACTTC CASSQAPTGSETQYF
TRBJ1-4 medium-sized NA TRBV27 TGTGCCAGCAGTCGACAGTCAAGAAGTGAAAAACTGTTTTTT CASSRQSRSEKLFF
TRBJ2-5 few NA TRBV2 TGTGCCAGCAGTGAACATCCGGTGCAAGAGACCCAGTACTTC CASSEHPVQETQYF
TRBJ1-5 NA TRBD1 TRBV24-1 TGTGCCACCAGTGATTTTATCACAGGGGGACGATACAATCAGCCCCAGCATTTT CATSDFITGGRYNQPQHF
TRBJ2-6 medium-sized TRBD1 TRBV7-2 TGTGCCAGCAGCCCAGGGGGCTCTGGGGCCAACGTCCTGACTTTC CASSPGGSGANVLTF
TRBJ2-7 medium-sized TRBD1 TRBV7-8 TGTGCCAGCAGCTTCGGGCAGGGGGCGGGTGAGCAGTACTTC CASSFGQGAGEQYF
TRBJ1-1 NA NA TRBV4-1 TGCGCCAGCAGCCAAATGGGGACTGAAGCTTTCTTT CASSQMGTEAFF
TRBJ2-3 many NA TRBV5-4 TGTGCCAGCAGCTTTGTCGGACGTTCGGCAGATACGCAGTATTTT CASSFVGRSADTQYF
TRBJ2-7 medium-sized NA TRBV7-9 TGTGCCAGCAGCTTCGACTACGAGCAGTACTTC CASSFDYEQYF
TRBJ1-1 NA NA TRBV7-8 TGTGCCAGCAGCTTAGTAGGCTTTGGGCCCGTGGCTGAAGCTTTCTTT CASSLVGFGPVAEAFF
TRBJ2-7 medium-sized NA TRBV2 TGTGCCAGCACCGGGGGTGTCGGGTACGAGCAGTACTTC CASTGGVGYEQYF
TRBJ2-5 medium-sized NA TRBV6-2/TRBV6-3 TGTGCCACCCGTAGCGGCCAAGAGACCCAGTACTTC CATRSGQETQYF
TRBJ2-7 large NA TRBV11-2 TGTGCCAGCAGCTTAGTCGGAAACGAGCAGTACTTC CASSLVGNEQYF
TRBJ2-7 few NA TRBV28 TGTGCCAGCAGTTCTCCAAGTCTAACCTACGAGCAGTACTTC CASSSPSLTYEQYF
TRBJ2-1 medium-sized TRBD2 TRBV6-1 TGTGCCAGCAGTTCCCCGGGACTAGCGATCGTTGAGCAGTTCTTC CASSSPGLAIVEQFF
TRBJ2-1 NA NA TRBV24-1 TGTGCCACCAGTGATGGGGGGGCCTTCTACAATGAGCAGTTCTTC CATSDGGAFYNEQFF
TRBJ2-6 medium-sized NA TRBV19 TGTGCCAGTAGTATCCCCCGCTCTGGGGCCAACGTCCTGACTTTC CASSIPRSGANVLTF
TRBJ1-3 few NA TRBV4-3 TGCGCCAGCAGCCCCCTGGACAGCGGAGTTGTTTATTTT CASSPLDSGVVYF
TRBJ1-5 NA NA TRBV20-1 TGCAGTGCTAGAGATCGTATAGGGAAAACCTTCCAGCCCCAGCATTTT CSARDRIGKTFQPQHF
TRBJ2-7 medium-sized TRBD2 TRBV19 TGTGCCAGTAGTAACCGGGAGGGATACGAGCAGTACTTC CASSNREGYEQYF
TRBJ2-4 few NA TRBV19 TGTGCCAGTAGTATACAGGGGCGGGAAAACATTCAGTACTTC CASSIQGRENIQYF
TRBJ2-7 large TRBD2 TRBV28 TGTGCCAGCACACCGGGAGGTACGTACGAGCAGTACTTC CASTPGGTYEQYF
TRBJ2-5 medium-sized NA TRBV11-2 TGTGCCAGCAGCCTTGGAGATACCCAGTACTTC CASSLGDTQYF
TRBJ2-5 medium-sized NA TRBV19 TGTGCCAGTAGCTTGACGCGGGACAGCCAAGAGACCCAGTACTTC CASSLTRDSQETQYF
TRBJ2-5 large TRBD1 TRBV5-1 TGCGCCAGCAGCTTGAGCCGACAGGGTCAAGAGACCCAGTACTTC CASSLSRQGQETQYF
TRBJ2-1 medium-sized NA TRBV19 TGTGCCAGTAGCCCCTTTAGCGCCGGGAATGAGCAGTTCTTC CASSPFSAGNEQFF
TRBJ2-5 many NA TRBV20-1 TGCAGTGCTAGAGATCCACAGGGAGGAGGAGAGACCCAGTACTTC CSARDPQGGGETQYF
TRBJ2-5 once TRBD2 TRBV5-1 TGCGCCAGCAGCTTCGGACTAGCGGAAGAGACCCAGTACTTC CASSFGLAEETQYF
TRBJ2-1 large NA TRBV7-9 TGTGCCAGCAGGCGACCCCTCGAGGGCAATGAGCAGTTCTTC CASRRPLEGNEQFF
TRBJ1-1 NA NA TRBV27 TGTGCCAGCAGTACCGGGGGCGGCTTCACTGAAGCTTTCTTT CASSTGGGFTEAFF
TRBJ1-5 NA NA TRBV3-1 TGTGCCAGCAGCCAAGGAGTCGGGAGTCAGCCCCAGCATTTT CASSQGVGSQPQHF
TRBJ2-2 NA TRBD2 TRBV19 TGTGCCAGTAGTATACGAAGCGGGAGCGTCACCGGGGAGCTGTTTTTT CASSIRSGSVTGELFF
TRBJ2-3 few TRBD2 TRBV7-2 TGTGCCAGCAGCAAGGGGACTAGCCGCACAGATACGCAGTATTTT CASSKGTSRTDTQYF
TRBJ1-2 medium-sized TRBD1 TRBV10-2 TGCGCCAGCGGTCCCGGGACAGGGGTCGGTGGCTACACCTTC CASGPGTGVGGYTF
TRBJ2-1 NA TRBD2 TRBV19 TGTGCCAGTAGTATACGCGGGGGGTACAATGAGCAGTTCTTC CASSIRGGYNEQFF
TRBJ2-1 large TRBD2 TRBV11-3 TGTGCCAGCAGCTCCAGACTAGCGGGGGCGACCTACAATGAGCAGTTCTTC CASSSRLAGATYNEQFF
TRBJ1-4 NA NA TRBV18 TGTGCCAGCTCAGAGGGAGAAAAACTGTTTTTT CASSEGEKLFF
TRBJ2-7 medium-sized NA TRBV7-2 TGTGCCAGCAGCTTAAACGCGGGGAATCCCTCCTACGAGCAGTACTTC CASSLNAGNPSYEQYF